This paragraph reports one T cell receptor beta chain. Its antigen is still unknown. This specimen belongs to a study of T cell responses to AZD1222 COVID-19 vaccine. The repertoire was sequenced with immunoSEQ multiplex PCR; TCRdb's copy has only in-frame clones and lacks some. The profile shows about 130,000 clones, 75% to 95% of them singletons. General study findings and limits: Recipients of AZD1222 seropositive at baseline numbered only 6 or 7. Females outnumbered males among donors, who were mostly white British; clonal diversity was possibly underestimated. The study found Spike-specific TCR breadth and depth rose after two AZD1222 doses. Samples come after the peak T cell response, not at day 14.

From germline, CDR1 is MGHRA and CDR2 YSYEKL. V was clipped by 3 bases and J by 8 bases, with 11 bases between them. The CDR3 consists of 13 residues. This sequence was found in an adult in good health. V gene TRBV4-1 combines with J gene TRBJ2-1, with TRBD2 as a possible D gene (5 bases). The sample in question was peripheral blood, obtained on day 0 of AZD1222 vaccination. The CDR3 protein is CASSHRGSYEQFF. CDR3 bases: TGCGCCAGCAGCCACCGAGGGAGCTATGAGCAGTTCTTC.